This entry concerns a single T cell receptor beta chain. The sample comes from a study of blood T cell repertoires in COVID-19. The overall study: The United States, Italy and Spain provided the acute and convalescent COVID-19 samples. T cells, B-cell-depleted T cells, or PBMCs provided the cDNA or gDNA that served as material.

Original analysis: Researchers report that nucleated cell counts were estimated from reference gene primer amplification. The assay was immunoSEQ multiplex PCR, and TCRdb's table has in-frame clones only and misses some. The V and J calls and clone size are taken from that table; D and trimming were inferred from the DNA. The sample carries 25,000 to 35,000 clones, 85% recorded once. The CDR3 length is 14 residues. J lost 2 bases, V lost 5 bases, and 3 bases had no gene match. Germline-derived CDR1 and CDR2 are SGHTA and FQGNSA. Specimen: peripheral blood. This clonotype originated in a man in his 60s with active COVID-19. This sequence joins TRBV7-2 and TRBJ1-5; 7 nucleotides match TRBD1. This CDR3 is CASSVTGGNQPQHF. CDR3 DNA: TGTGCCAGCAGCGTAACAGGGGGCAATCAGCCCCAGCATTTT.